These 27 T cell receptor beta chains originate from one sample sequenced in a study of T cell responses to AZD1222 COVID-19 vaccine. The method was immunoSEQ multiplex PCR; TCRdb's version includes in-frame clones alone and lacks a portion of them. The data show roughly 150,000 clones, 90% seen once. Sequencing used peripheral blood, obtained on day 0 of AZD1222 vaccination. Receptors originate from an adult in good health.

The V gene is TRBV20-1, the J gene TRBJ1-2; D not certain. Germline V lookup: CDR1 DFQATT, CDR2 SNEGSKA (reference sequence). Trimming stripped 0 bases from V and 8 bases from J, with 7 bases between. The CDR3 extends over 11 amino acids. CDR3 DNA: TGCAGTGCTAGAGATCGAAACGGCTACACCTTC. Translating gives CSARDRNGYTF.

This clone was seen once. This chain connects TRBV11-3 to TRBJ1-1, with 7 bases matching TRBD1. The V gene end was trimmed by 5 bases and the J gene end by 8 bases; junction bases not matched to a gene: 5. Germline CDR1 SGHNT, CDR2 YENEEA. The CDR3 contains 12 residues. In DNA form, the CDR3 reads TGTGCCAGCAGCCATACAGGGGCCGAAGCTTTCTTT. Amino acid sequence: CASSHTGAEAFF.

J is TRBJ2-7 and V is TRBV6-2 or TRBV6-3, with TRBD2 matching over 11 bases. Germline V gene sequence: CDR1 MNHEY, CDR2 SVGEGT. V shed 5 bases and J 1 base; nucleotides not matched to a gene: 16. There are 19 residues in the CDR3. This CDR3 is CASSGQPGLAVNFSYEQYF. CDR3 coding DNA: TGTGCCAGCAGTGGACAGCCGGGACTAGCGGTAAATTTTTCCTACGAGCAGTACTTC.

The chain links TRBV5-6 to TRBJ2-5; 12 bases are shared with TRBD1. The junction had 9 bases not matched to a gene; V was cut back by 4 bases and J by 5 bases. Germline V gene lookup returns CDR1 SGHDT and CDR2 YYEEEE. This CDR3 has 16 amino acids. CDR3 in DNA: TGTGCCAGCAGCCTTCCGGGACAGGGGGCGGGGGAGACCCAGTACTTC. Translation: CASSLPGQGAGETQYF.

This clone came up a few times. This chain uses TRBV6-2 or TRBV6-3 with TRBJ1-5, with TRBD1 as a possible D gene (6 bases). This CDR3 is 15 amino acids long. CDR1 is MNHEY, CDR2 SVGEGT, per germline. V was shortened by 5 bases and J by 5 bases, with 16 bases between the two germline ends. CDR3 loop: CASSTGTRPYQPQHF. CDR3 nucleotides: TGTGCCAGCAGTACCGGGACAAGGCCTTATCAGCCCCAGCATTTT.

The chain links TRBV3-1 (or the pseudogene TRBV3-2) to TRBJ2-1; TRBD1 matches 7 bases. CDR3 length: 15 amino acids. The germline V gene encodes CDR1 LGHDT and CDR2 YNNKEL (reference sequence). V shed 2 bases, J shed 6 bases, and the junction held 7 bases outside the gene matches. Written as DNA, the CDR3 is TGTGCCAGCAGCCAACTGGACAGGTCCGGCAATGAGCAGTTCTTC. It translates to CASSQLDRSGNEQFF.

This clone has a single count. The chain links TRBV6-5 to TRBJ2-7; 7 bases are shared with TRBD1. The CDR3 consists of 16 residues. J gave up 3 bases and V 2 bases, and 10 bases lay outside the gene matches. Germline CDR1 MNHEY, CDR2 SVGAGI. CDR3: CASSYAETGAGYEQYF. The CDR3 DNA reads TGTGCCAGCAGTTACGCAGAAACAGGGGCAGGCTACGAGCAGTACTTC.

This clone was observed a single time. The chain joins TRBV6-5 to TRBJ1-4; no definite D call. Germline V gene lookup returns CDR1 MNHEY and CDR2 SVGAGI. The length of the CDR3 is 15 residues. Trimming left V 0 bases short and J 7 bases short, with 12 bases between. CDR3 in amino acids: CASSYSGNKAEKLFF. The CDR3 DNA sequence: TGTGCCAGCAGTTACTCTGGGAATAAGGCTGAAAAACTGTTTTTT.

This rearrangement joins TRBV28 to TRBJ2-5; the D gene is possibly TRBD2 (5 bases). This CDR3 contains 14 residues. From germline, CDR1 is MDHEN and CDR2 SYDVKM. V shed 2 bases and J shed 2 bases, with 9 bases lying between them. DNA of the CDR3: TGTGCCAGCAGTTTAATGGGAGAACAAGAGACCCAGTACTTC. It yields the protein CASSLMGEQETQYF. Full variable domain (outside the CDR3, taken from reference TRBV28 and TRBJ2-5): DVKVTQSSRYLVKRTGEKVFLECVQDMDHENMFWYRQDPGLGLRLIYFSYDVKMKEKGDIPEGYSVSREKKERFSLILESASTNQTSMYLCASSLMGEQETQYFGPGTRLLVL.

The chain carries TRBV28 and TRBJ2-1; D unresolved. The CDR3 loop spans 19 amino acids. Germline V gene sequence: CDR1 MDHEN, CDR2 SYDVKM. With 4 bases removed from V and 0 bases from J, the gap between germline ends came to 22 bases. DNA for the CDR3: TGTGCCAGCAGTTATCTCCGGCTTCGTTCAACCCCCTCCTACAATGAGCAGTTCTTC. This gives the protein CASSYLRLRSTPSYNEQFF.

The rearrangement links TRBV11-2 to TRBJ1-2; 7 bases fit TRBD1. In germline, CDR1 is SGHAT, CDR2 FQNNGV. The ends lost 1 base at V and 0 bases at J; junction bases unmatched: 8. CDR3 length: 17 residues. The CDR3: CASSLGHGTASNYGYTF. CDR3 coding DNA: TGTGCCAGCAGCTTAGGGCACGGGACAGCTTCTAACTATGGCTACACCTTC.

This clone was detected once. J is TRBJ1-2 and V is TRBV28; D not resolved. The CDR3 consists of 13 residues. V was cut by 6 bases and J by 2 bases, with 10 bases left in between. The germline V gene has CDR1 MDHEN and CDR2 SYDVKM. The CDR3 reads CASSLTSNYGYTF. The CDR3 DNA reads TGTGCCAGCAGCCTCACTAGCAACTATGGCTACACCTTC.

This clone was recorded once. This chain joins TRBV2 and TRBJ1-2; D might be TRBD1 (5 bases). The CDR3 length is 13 residues. V was shortened by 0 bases and J by 8 bases, with 10 bases between the two germline ends. Germline CDR1 and CDR2: SNHLY and FYNNEI. CDR3 sequence (DNA): TGTGCCAGCAGTGAAGCGCTTACAGGAGGCTACACCTTC. It specifies CASSEALTGGYTF.

The rearrangement links TRBV27 to TRBJ2-7; 9 bases align to TRBD1. Per germline, CDR1 MNHEY and CDR2 SMNVEV (reference sequence). CDR3 length equals 16 residues. The junction had 8 bases not matched to a gene; V was cut back by 2 bases and J by 3 bases. The CDR3 coding sequence is TGTGCCAGCAGTTTAGAGATGGGGACAGGGTACTACGAGCAGTACTTC. Translating gives CASSLEMGTGYYEQYF.

The chain carries TRBV6-5 and TRBJ1-1; unclear D gene. This CDR3 is 13 amino acids long. The V and J ends lost 2 bases and 7 bases respectively, with 11 bases between them. Germline CDR1 MNHEY, CDR2 SVGAGI. CDR3 nucleotide sequence: TGTGCCAGCAGTTACGGAAGAGATGGTGAAGCTTTCTTT. Protein sequence: CASSYGRDGEAFF.

The chain uses TRBV7-2 and TRBJ2-3; a possible D gene is TRBD2 (7 bases). V lost 0 bases and J 0 bases, leaving 16 bases between the germline ends. Germline V gives CDR1 SGHTA, CDR2 FQGNSA. The CDR3 sequence is 18 residues long. The CDR3 DNA reads as TGTGCCAGCAGCTTAGCGGGGGCGGGAGCCCCTAGCACAGATACGCAGTATTTT. Its translation: CASSLAGAGAPSTDTQYF.

The J gene is TRBJ1-1, the V gene TRBV12-3 or TRBV12-4; TRBD1 matches at 7 bases. The CDR3 has 13 residues. Trimming cost V 6 bases and J 1 base; bases outside gene matches: 2. The CDR3 protein is CASSRTGNTEAFF. In DNA form, the CDR3 reads TGTGCCAGCAGCCGGACAGGGAACACTGAAGCTTTCTTT.

V usage is TRBV12-3 or TRBV12-4 and J usage is TRBJ1-5; D gene unclear. Trimming removed 1 base from V and 6 bases from J, with 4 bases in between. This CDR3 comprises 12 residues. The CDR3 reads CASSLVSQPQHF. CDR3 DNA sequence: TGTGCCAGCAGTTTAGTTAGTCAGCCCCAGCATTTT.

The chain is built from TRBV28 and TRBJ1-2; possible D gene TRBD1, 5 bases. Germline lookup yields CDR1 MDHEN and CDR2 SYDVKM. The CDR3 contains 13 residues. Deletions cut 6 bases from V and 4 bases from J, with 12 bases between. CDR3 region: CASSREQGYGYTF. In DNA, the CDR3 is TGTGCCAGCAGCCGTGAGCAGGGCTATGGCTACACCTTC.

The chain employs TRBV3-1 (or the pseudogene TRBV3-2) and TRBJ2-5; D is perhaps TRBD2 (5 bases). Germline V gene sequence: CDR1 LGHDT, CDR2 YNNKEL (reference sequence). V lost 0 bases to trimming and J lost 3 bases, with 11 bases between them. This CDR3 has 15 residues. CDR3 in DNA: TGTGCCAGCAGCCAAGATGGGCTAGCTAAAGAGACCCAGTACTTC. Translated, it gives CASSQDGLAKETQYF.

The chain couples TRBV29-1 to TRBJ2-5; no clear D gene. V lost 3 bases, J lost 0 bases, and 11 bases lay in between. CDR1 SQVTM and CDR2 ANQGSEA come from the germline V gene. This CDR3 is built from 14 residues. CDR3 in amino acids: CSVESRSYQETQYF. The CDR3 DNA sequence: TGCAGCGTTGAGTCCAGGTCGTACCAAGAGACCCAGTACTTC.

This sequence joins TRBV29-1 and TRBJ1-2; D gene ambiguous. The CDR3 has 13 residues. Looked up from germline, CDR1 is SQVTM and CDR2 is ANQGSEA. Trimming removed 6 bases at V and 2 bases at J, with 13 bases between. For the CDR3, the DNA is TGCAGCGTCCAGACCCTGCCCAACTATGGCTACACCTTC. It specifies CSVQTLPNYGYTF. Full variable domain (outside the CDR3, taken from reference TRBV29-1 and TRBJ1-2): SAVISQKPSRDICQRGTSLTIQCQVDSQVTMMFWYRQQPGQSLTLIATANQGSEATYESGFVIDKFPISRPNLTFSTLTVSNMSPEDSSIYLCSVQTLPNYGYTFGSGTRLTVV.

The CDR3 sequence is CASRGGSGDEQYF. In DNA, the CDR3 is TGTGCCAGCCGTGGGGGTAGCGGGGACGAGCAGTACTTC. The chain links TRBV5-4 to TRBJ2-7; TRBD2 agrees at 8 bases. J was trimmed by 5 bases and V by 7 bases; bases with no gene match: 8. This CDR3 is 13 amino acids long. CDR1 is SGHNT, CDR2 YYREEE, per germline (reference sequence). Full variable domain (rest looked up from reference TRBV5-4 and TRBJ2-7): ETGVTQSPTHLIKTRGQQVTLRCSSQSGHNTVSWYQQALGQGPQFIFQYYREEENGRGNFPPRFSGLQFPNYSSELNVNALELDDSALYLCASRGGSGDEQYFGPGTRLTVT.

This clone has just a few counts. A junction boundary mismatches the germline segment, possibly from a read error. The V gene is TRBV18, the J gene TRBJ1-1; D is ambiguous. The CDR3 extends over 13 amino acids. Germline CDR1 reads KGHSH; CDR2 reads LQKENI. The CDR3, as DNA: TGTGCCAGCTCACGTAACATGAACTCTGAAGCTTTCTTT. It specifies CASSRNMNSEAFF.

Only a few counts were recorded for this clone. The genes are TRBV5-4 and TRBJ2-5; D is perhaps TRBD1 (7 bases). The germline CDR1 and CDR2 sequences are SGHNT and YYREEE (reference sequence). This CDR3 is 17 amino acids long. Between the trimmed V and J ends, which lost 4 bases and 4 bases, there was a span of 23 bases. CDR3 bases: TGTGCCAGCAGCCAGGGACAGCGCATACAGGAGGGAGAGACCCAGTACTTC. Encoded protein: CASSQGQRIQEGETQYF.

The chain uses TRBV7-9 and TRBJ1-1; a weak D match, TRBD1 (6 bases). With 6 bases removed from V and 7 bases from J, the gap between germline ends came to 12 bases. CDR3 length: 12 amino acids. Per germline, CDR1 SEHNR and CDR2 FQNEAQ (reference sequence). The CDR3 DNA reads as TGTGCCAGCAGTTCAGGGGACGGTGAAGCTTTCTTT. Translation: CASSSGDGEAFF.

The rearrangement joins TRBV7-9 to TRBJ2-1, with TRBD2 identical over 10 bases. Germline V gene lookup returns CDR1 SEHNR and CDR2 FQNEAQ (reference sequence). The junction had 4 bases not matched to a gene; V was cut back by 2 bases and J by 3 bases. The CDR3 runs to 16 residues. CDR3 in DNA: TGTGCCAGCAGCTTACTCCTAGCGGGGGTCTACAATGAGCAGTTCTTC. This sequence encodes CASSLLLAGVYNEQFF.